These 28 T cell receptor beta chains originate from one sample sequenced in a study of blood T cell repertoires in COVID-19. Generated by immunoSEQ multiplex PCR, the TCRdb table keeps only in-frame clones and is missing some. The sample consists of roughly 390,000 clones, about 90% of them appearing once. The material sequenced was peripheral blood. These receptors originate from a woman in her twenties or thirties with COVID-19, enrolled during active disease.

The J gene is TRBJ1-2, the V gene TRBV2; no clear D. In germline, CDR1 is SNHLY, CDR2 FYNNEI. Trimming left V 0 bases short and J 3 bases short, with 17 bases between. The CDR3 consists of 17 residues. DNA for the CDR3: TGTGCCAGCAGTGAAGCTGCGGGCCAAAAGGAGGACTATGGCTACACCTTC. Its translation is CASSEAAGQKEDYGYTF.

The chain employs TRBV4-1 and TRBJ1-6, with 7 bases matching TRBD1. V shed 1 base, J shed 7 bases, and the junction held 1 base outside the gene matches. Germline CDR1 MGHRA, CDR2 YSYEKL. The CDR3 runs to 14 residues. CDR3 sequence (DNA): TGCGCCAGCAGCCAAGTAGGGGGCAATTCACCCCTCCACTTT. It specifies CASSQVGGNSPLHF.

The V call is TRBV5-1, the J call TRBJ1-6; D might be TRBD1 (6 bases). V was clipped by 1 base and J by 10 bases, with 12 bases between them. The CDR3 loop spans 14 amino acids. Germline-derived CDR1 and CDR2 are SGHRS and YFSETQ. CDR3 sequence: CASSLSRGWSPLHF. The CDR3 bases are TGCGCCAGCAGCTTGTCCAGGGGATGGTCACCCCTCCACTTT.

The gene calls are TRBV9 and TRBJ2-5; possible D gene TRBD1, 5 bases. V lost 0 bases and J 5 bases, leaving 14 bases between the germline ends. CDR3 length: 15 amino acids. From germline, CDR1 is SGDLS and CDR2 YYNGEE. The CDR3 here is CASSVATSGYETQYF. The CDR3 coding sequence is TGTGCCAGCAGCGTAGCTACTTCAGGGTATGAGACCCAGTACTTC. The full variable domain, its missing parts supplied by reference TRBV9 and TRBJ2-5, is DSGVTQTPKHLITATGQRVTLRCSPRSGDLSVYWYQQSLDQGLQFLIQYYNGEERAKGNILERFSAQQFPDLHSELNLSSLELGDSALYFCASSVATSGYETQYFGPGTRLLVL.

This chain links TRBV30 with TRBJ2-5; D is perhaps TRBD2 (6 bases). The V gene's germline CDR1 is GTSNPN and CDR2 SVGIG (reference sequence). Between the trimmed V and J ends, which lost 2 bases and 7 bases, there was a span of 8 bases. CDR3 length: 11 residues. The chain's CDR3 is CAWSHGGTQYF. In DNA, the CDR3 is TGTGCCTGGAGTCACGGGGGGACCCAGTACTTC.

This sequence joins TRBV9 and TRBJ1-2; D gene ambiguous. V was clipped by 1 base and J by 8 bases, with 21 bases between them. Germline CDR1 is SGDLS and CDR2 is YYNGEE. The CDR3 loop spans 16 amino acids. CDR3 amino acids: CASSVHETGPRRGYTF. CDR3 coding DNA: TGTGCCAGCAGCGTACACGAAACCGGGCCCCGGAGGGGCTACACCTTC.

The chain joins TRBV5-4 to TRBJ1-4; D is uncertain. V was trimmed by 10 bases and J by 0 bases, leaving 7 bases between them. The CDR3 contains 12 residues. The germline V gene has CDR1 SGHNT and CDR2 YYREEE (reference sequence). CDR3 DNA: TGTGCCCGAGAACCAACTAATGAAAAACTGTTTTTT. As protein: CAREPTNEKLFF.

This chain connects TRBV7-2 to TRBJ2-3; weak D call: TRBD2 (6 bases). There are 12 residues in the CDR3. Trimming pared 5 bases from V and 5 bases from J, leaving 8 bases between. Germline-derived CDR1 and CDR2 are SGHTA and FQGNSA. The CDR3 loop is CASSIGRDTQYF. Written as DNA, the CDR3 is TGTGCCAGCAGCATCGGGAGAGATACGCAGTATTTT. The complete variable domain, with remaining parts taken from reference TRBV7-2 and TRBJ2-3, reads GAGVSQSPSNKVTEKGKDVELRCDPISGHTALYWYRQSLGQGLEFLIYFQGNSAPDKSGLPSDRFSAERTGGSVSTLTIQRTQQEDSAVYLCASSIGRDTQYFGPGTRLTVL.

CDR3: CASSQGWDSGNTIYF. CDR3 coding DNA: TGCGCCAGCAGCCAAGGTTGGGACAGTGGAAACACCATATATTTT. V and J are TRBV4-1 and TRBJ1-3, with 7 bases lining up with TRBD1. CDR1 MGHRA and CDR2 YSYEKL come from the germline V gene. The CDR3 is 15 residues long. Trimming cost V 1 base and J 3 bases; bases outside gene matches: 3.

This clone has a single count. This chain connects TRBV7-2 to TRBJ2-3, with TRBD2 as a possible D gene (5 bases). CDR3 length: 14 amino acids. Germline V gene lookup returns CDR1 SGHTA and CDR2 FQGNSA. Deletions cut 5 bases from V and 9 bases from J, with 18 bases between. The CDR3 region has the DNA TGTGCCAGCAGCGCGGGCCGAACGAGATACACGCAGTATTTT. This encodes CASSAGRTRYTQYF.

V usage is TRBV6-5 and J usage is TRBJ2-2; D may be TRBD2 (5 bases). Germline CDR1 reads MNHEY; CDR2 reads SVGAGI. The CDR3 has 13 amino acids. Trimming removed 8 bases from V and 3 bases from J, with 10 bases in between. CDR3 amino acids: CASRLAYTGELFF. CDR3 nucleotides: TGTGCCAGCCGGCTAGCCTACACCGGGGAGCTGTTTTTT.

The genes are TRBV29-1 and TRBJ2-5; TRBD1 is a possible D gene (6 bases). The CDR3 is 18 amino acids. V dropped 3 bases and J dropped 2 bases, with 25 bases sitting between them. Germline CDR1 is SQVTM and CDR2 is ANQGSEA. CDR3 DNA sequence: TGCAGCGTTGAGCTTCTGGTATACAGGGAAATCAATCAAGAGACCCAGTACTTC. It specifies CSVELLVYREINQETQYF.

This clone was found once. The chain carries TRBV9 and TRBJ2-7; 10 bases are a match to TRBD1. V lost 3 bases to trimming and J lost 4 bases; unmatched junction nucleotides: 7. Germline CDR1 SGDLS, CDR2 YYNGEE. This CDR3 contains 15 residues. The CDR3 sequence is CASSAGGDRGYEQYF. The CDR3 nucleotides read TGTGCCAGCAGCGCCGGGGGGGACAGGGGATACGAGCAGTACTTC.

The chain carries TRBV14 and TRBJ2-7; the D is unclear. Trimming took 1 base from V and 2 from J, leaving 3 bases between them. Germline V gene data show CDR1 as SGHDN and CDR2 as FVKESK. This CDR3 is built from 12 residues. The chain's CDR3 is CASSQVAYEQYF. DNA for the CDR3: TGTGCCAGCAGCCAAGTAGCCTACGAGCAGTACTTC.

CDR3 nucleotides: TGCGCCAGCAGCCAACGTCCACAGGGGGGCTACGAGCAGTACTTC. Translated, it gives CASSQRPQGGYEQYF. The chain links TRBV4-1 to TRBJ2-7; 8 positions match TRBD1. From germline, CDR1 is MGHRA and CDR2 YSYEKL. The trim removed 2 bases at V and 3 bases at J, leaving 6 bases unmatched. This CDR3 is 15 amino acids long.

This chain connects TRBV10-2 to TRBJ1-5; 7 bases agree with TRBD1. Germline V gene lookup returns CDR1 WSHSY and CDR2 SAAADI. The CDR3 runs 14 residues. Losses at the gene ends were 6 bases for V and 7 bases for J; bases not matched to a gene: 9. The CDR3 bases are TGCGCCAGCAGGGAGACAGGGCCGGAGCAGCCCCAGCATTTT. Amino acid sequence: CASRETGPEQPQHF.

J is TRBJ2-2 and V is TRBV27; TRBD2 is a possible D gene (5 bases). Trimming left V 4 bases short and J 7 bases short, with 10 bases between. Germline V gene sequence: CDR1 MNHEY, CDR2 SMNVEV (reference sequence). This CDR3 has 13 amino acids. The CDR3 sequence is CASSSRRDGELFF. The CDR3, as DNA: TGTGCCAGCAGTTCACGACGGGACGGGGAGCTGTTTTTT.

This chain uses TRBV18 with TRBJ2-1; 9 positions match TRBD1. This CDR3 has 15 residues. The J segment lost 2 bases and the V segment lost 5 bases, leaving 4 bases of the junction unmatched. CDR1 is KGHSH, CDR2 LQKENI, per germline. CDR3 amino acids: CASSADRGTYNEQFF. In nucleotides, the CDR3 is TGTGCCAGCTCAGCCGACAGGGGGACCTACAATGAGCAGTTCTTC.

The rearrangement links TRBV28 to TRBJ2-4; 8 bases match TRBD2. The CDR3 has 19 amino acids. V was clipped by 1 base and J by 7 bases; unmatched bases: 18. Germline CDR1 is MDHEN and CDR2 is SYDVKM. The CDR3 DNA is TGTGCCAGCAGTTTATTCTCGACTAGCGCAGTTGGAAAGAATAACATTCAGTACTTC. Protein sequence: CASSLFSTSAVGKNNIQYF.

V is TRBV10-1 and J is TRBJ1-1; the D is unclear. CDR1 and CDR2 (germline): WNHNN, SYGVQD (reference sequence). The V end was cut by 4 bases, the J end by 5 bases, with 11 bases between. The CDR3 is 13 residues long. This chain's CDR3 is CASSVAPETEAFF. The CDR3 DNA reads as TGCGCCAGCAGTGTGGCACCGGAGACTGAAGCTTTCTTT.

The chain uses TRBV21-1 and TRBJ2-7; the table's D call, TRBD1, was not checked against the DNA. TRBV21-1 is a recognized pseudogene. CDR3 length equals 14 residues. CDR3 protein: CASSTRTGPYEQYF. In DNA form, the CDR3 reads TGTGCCAGCAGCACCCGGACAGGGCCCTACGAGCAGTACTTC.

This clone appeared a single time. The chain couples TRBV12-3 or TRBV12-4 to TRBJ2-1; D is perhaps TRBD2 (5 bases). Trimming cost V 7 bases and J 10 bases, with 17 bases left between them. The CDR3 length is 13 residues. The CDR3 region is CASTLLRVGEQFF. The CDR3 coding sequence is TGTGCCAGCACCCTATTGAGGGTAGGCGAGCAGTTCTTC.

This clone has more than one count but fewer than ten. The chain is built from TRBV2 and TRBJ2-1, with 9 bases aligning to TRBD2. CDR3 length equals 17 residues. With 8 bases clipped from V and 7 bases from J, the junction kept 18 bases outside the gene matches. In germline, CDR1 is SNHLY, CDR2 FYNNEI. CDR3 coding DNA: TGTGCCAGCGGGGCCCTGGGGGCGGGAGGGCCAGGTAATGAGCAGTTCTTC. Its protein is CASGALGAGGPGNEQFF.

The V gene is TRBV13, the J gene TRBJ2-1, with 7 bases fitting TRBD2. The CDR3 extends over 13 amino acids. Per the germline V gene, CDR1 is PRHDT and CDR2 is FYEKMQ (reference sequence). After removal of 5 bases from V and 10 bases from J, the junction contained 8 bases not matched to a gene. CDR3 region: CASSPQSGGEQFF. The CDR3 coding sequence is TGTGCCAGCAGCCCTCAGTCCGGGGGGGAGCAGTTCTTC.

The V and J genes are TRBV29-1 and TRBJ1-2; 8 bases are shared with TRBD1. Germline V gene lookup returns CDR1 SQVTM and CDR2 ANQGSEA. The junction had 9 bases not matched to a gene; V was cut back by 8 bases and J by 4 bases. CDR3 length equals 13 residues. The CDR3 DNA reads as TGCAGCTTAAGCGACAGGGGCGGCTATGGCTACACCTTC. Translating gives CSLSDRGGYGYTF. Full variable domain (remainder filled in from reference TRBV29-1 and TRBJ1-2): SAVISQKPSRDICQRGTSLTIQCQVDSQVTMMFWYRQQPGQSLTLIATANQGSEATYESGFVIDKFPISRPNLTFSTLTVSNMSPEDSSIYLCSLSDRGGYGYTFGSGTRLTVV.

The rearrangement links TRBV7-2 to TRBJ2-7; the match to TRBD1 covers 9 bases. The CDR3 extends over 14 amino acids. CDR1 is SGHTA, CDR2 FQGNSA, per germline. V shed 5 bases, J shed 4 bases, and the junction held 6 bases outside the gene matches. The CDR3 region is CASSLTGGGYEQYF. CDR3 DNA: TGTGCCAGCAGCCTAACAGGGGGCGGGTACGAGCAGTACTTC.

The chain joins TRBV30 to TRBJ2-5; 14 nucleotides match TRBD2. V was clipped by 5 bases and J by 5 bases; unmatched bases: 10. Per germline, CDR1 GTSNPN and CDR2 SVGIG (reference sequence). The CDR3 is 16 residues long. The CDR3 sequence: CAWDPGTSGSLETQYF. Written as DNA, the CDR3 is TGTGCCTGGGACCCCGGGACTAGCGGGAGTTTGGAGACCCAGTACTTC.

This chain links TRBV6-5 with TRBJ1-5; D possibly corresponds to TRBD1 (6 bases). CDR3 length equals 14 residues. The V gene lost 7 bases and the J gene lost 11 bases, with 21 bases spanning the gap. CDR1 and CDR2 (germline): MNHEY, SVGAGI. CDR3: CASTFDRSLQAQHF. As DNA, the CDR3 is TGTGCCAGCACCTTTGACAGGTCCCTCCAGGCCCAGCATTTT.